This TCR beta chain was sequenced during a study of OX40 agonist ivuxolimab in advanced cancers. Study overall: Patients treated during dose escalation were battling hepatocellular carcinoma, melanoma, renal cell or head and neck cancer. Partial responses were achieved by three patients: one hepatocellular carcinoma, two cutaneous melanoma. Overall study findings and caveats: The study observed clonal expansion of CD4+ and CD8+ blood T cells by week 6 at 0.1 to 3.0 mg/kg. On average, CD8+ T cells showed a greater number of expanded clones than CD4+.

Assay used: immunoSEQ multiplex PCR; TCRdb lists only in-frame clones, some missing. There are 37,000 or so clones in the sample; 85% to 90% occur only once, and 2.4% lies in the top ten. Notes on this clone: Its matching antigen is unknown.

From germline, CDR1 is SNHLY and CDR2 FYNNEI. The CDR3 length is 14 residues. Trimming took 7 bases from V and 10 from J, leaving 17 bases between them. This TCR came from an adult with an advanced solid tumor such as melanoma, head and neck, liver or kidney cancer. V is TRBV2 and J is TRBJ1-6; D might be TRBD1 (5 bases). The sequencing here drew on CD4+ or CD8+ T cells sorted from blood, taken in a trial of the OX40 agonist ivuxolimab. CDR3 in DNA: TGTGCCAGCAACCGGGGGGAGGGCAGATCACCCCTCCACTTT. This encodes CASNRGEGRSPLHF.